This is a list of T cell receptor beta chains from one sample in a study of CD8 T cells in ankylosing spondylitis. TCRdb passed the 5' RACE reads through MiXCR, listing each CDR3 protein once. Here the sample spans roughly 700,000 distinct CDR3 sequences, 15% to 20% being singletons. The source material was blood, either unsorted or a sorted T cell fraction (not recorded which). The receptors stem from a male donor with ankylosing spondylitis. Both conserved end residues are part of each CDR3. The order of the fields is J gene, V gene, D gene, clone size, CDR3 protein, CDR3 DNA. The D gene is left open where the match is weak. Clone size is given for some rows only: seen once, a few or many times, or a class if the clone is expanded.

TRBJ2-7 TRBV5-5 TRBD1 NA CASSDRATYEQYF TGTGCCAGCAGCGACAGGGCAACCTACGAGCAGTACTTC
TRBJ1-1 TRBV3-1 NA many CASSQRGRTEAFF TGTGCCAGCAGCCAAAGGGGAAGGACTGAAGCTTTCTTT
TRBJ2-2 TRBV7-2 NA NA CASSLAQYTGELFF TGTGCCAGCAGCTTAGCCCAGTACACCGGGGAGCTGTTTTTT
TRBJ2-5 TRBV20-1 TRBD1 few CSAWTGGMETQYF TGCAGTGCTTGGACAGGGGGCATGGAGACCCAGTACTTC
TRBJ2-7 TRBV20-1 NA NA CSASLPTLWRSNSYEQYF TGCAGTGCTAGCCTTCCTACCCTCTGGCGCAGCAACTCCTACGAGCAGTACTTC
TRBJ2-3 TRBV5-1 NA few CASKGSSASTDTQYF TGCGCCAGCAAAGGTTCCAGCGCCAGCACAGATACGCAGTATTTT
TRBJ2-3 TRBV4-2 TRBD2 NA CASSQDLAGGHTQYF TGTGCCAGCAGCCAAGATCTAGCGGGGGGGCATACGCAGTATTTT
TRBJ2-3 TRBV12-3/TRBV12-4 NA few CASSRDPGATQYF TGTGCCAGCAGTCGGGACCCCGGGGCCACGCAGTATTTT
TRBJ1-6 TRBV28 TRBD1 NA CASSPRRTGGAYNSPLHF TGTGCCAGCAGCCCGCGTCGGACAGGGGGAGCGTATAATTCACCCCTCCACTTT
TRBJ2-3 TRBV5-4 NA NA CASSRDITDTQYF TGTGCCAGCAGCCGGGACATCACAGATACGCAGTATTTT
TRBJ2-1 TRBV5-1 NA many CASRGRDDNEQFF TGCGCCAGCAGGGGGCGGGACGACAATGAGCAGTTCTTC
TRBJ2-1 TRBV5-5 TRBD2 many CASSSGFTPSGYNEQFF TGTGCCAGCAGCTCGGGGTTTACGCCTAGCGGTTACAATGAGCAGTTCTTC
TRBJ2-1 TRBV20-1 NA NA CSARARGGGYNEQFF TGCAGTGCTAGGGCCCGGGGAGGGGGCTACAATGAGCAGTTCTTC
TRBJ2-3 TRBV6-1 NA few CASSLHSGGDTQYF TGTGCCAGCAGCCTCCATAGCGGAGGGGATACGCAGTATTTT
TRBJ1-4 TRBV20-1 TRBD1 few CSADRATNEKLFF TGCAGTGCGGACAGGGCAACTAATGAAAAACTGTTTTTT
TRBJ1-1 TRBV29-1 NA few CSVEVVNTEAFF TGCAGCGTTGAAGTGGTGAACACTGAAGCTTTCTTT
TRBJ1-6 TRBV20-1 NA few CSAALGTVNNSPLHF TGCAGTGCCGCCTTGGGGACGGTGAATAATTCACCCCTCCACTTT
TRBJ2-2 TRBV20-1 NA NA CSARDLSIGELFF TGCAGTGCTAGAGATCTCTCGATCGGGGAGCTGTTTTTT
TRBJ2-1 TRBV10-3 TRBD2 NA CAISESGGNYNEQFF TGTGCCATCAGTGAGTCGGGGGGGAACTACAATGAGCAGTTCTTC
TRBJ2-7 TRBV5-1 NA NA CASSLANRPGYEQYF TGCGCCAGCAGCTTGGCCAACAGACCAGGCTACGAGCAGTACTTC
TRBJ2-7 TRBV7-2 TRBD1 many CASSPGQDQYF TGTGCCAGCAGCCCGGGACAGGATCAGTACTTC
TRBJ2-2 TRBV6-4 NA NA CASSEEFSTGELFF TGTGCCAGCAGTGAGGAGTTTTCCACCGGGGAGCTGTTTTTT
TRBJ2-1 TRBV29-1 NA few CSVEPTVGSSSAYNEQFF TGCAGCGTTGAACCAACTGTGGGATCGTCGTCCGCATACAATGAGCAGTTCTTC
TRBJ2-3 TRBV7-9 NA few CASSLGSGEEDTQYF TGTGCCAGCAGCTTAGGGTCGGGAGAGGAGGATACGCAGTATTTT
TRBJ1-1 TRBV5-1 NA NA CASSPHWRGNRDTEAFF TGCGCCAGCAGCCCTCATTGGAGGGGGAATAGGGACACTGAAGCTTTCTTT
TRBJ2-1 TRBV18 NA few CASSPGSDDDEQFF TGTGCCAGCTCACCAGGGTCGGATGACGATGAGCAGTTCTTC
TRBJ1-2 TRBV7-8 NA few CASSSAGADSFYGYTF TGTGCCAGCAGCTCTGCAGGGGCCGATTCCTTTTATGGCTACACCTTC
TRBJ2-3 TRBV29-1 NA many CSTDTDTQYF TGCAGCACCGACACAGATACGCAGTATTTT
TRBJ2-2 TRBV12-3/TRBV12-4 NA NA CASSTRLDWGLGTGELFF TGTGCCAGCAGTACTCGACTGGACTGGGGCCTGGGTACCGGGGAGCTGTTTTTT
TRBJ2-3 TRBV27 NA few CASSLSPDGREYF TGTGCCAGCAGTTTATCCCCGGACGGAAGGGAGTATTTT
TRBJ1-2 TRBV20-1 TRBD1 few CSARDGTGVYGYTF TGCAGTGCTAGAGATGGGACAGGGGTCTATGGCTACACCTTC
TRBJ1-2 TRBV28 TRBD1 few CASRGDSFYGYTF TGTGCCAGCAGAGGGGACAGCTTCTATGGCTACACCTTC
TRBJ1-4 TRBV12-3/TRBV12-4 NA few CASSLKGTNEKLFF TGTGCCAGCAGTTTGAAGGGGACTAATGAAAAACTGTTTTTT
TRBJ2-1 TRBV7-9 TRBD2 few CASSSAGLAAYNEQFF TGTGCCAGCAGCTCTGCTGGACTAGCAGCCTACAATGAGCAGTTCTTC
TRBJ1-6 TRBV19 TRBD1 NA CASSISGQRSSYNSPLHF TGTGCCAGTAGTATTTCGGGACAGAGGAGCTCCTATAATTCACCCCTCCACTTT
TRBJ2-1 TRBV2 NA many CASSETAASSYNEQFF TGTGCCAGCAGTGAAACCGCGGCGAGCTCCTACAATGAGCAGTTCTTC
TRBJ2-2 TRBV6-5 TRBD1 NA CASSLDRAMGELFF TGTGCCAGCAGTTTGGACAGGGCCATGGGGGAGCTGTTTTTT
TRBJ2-1 TRBV12-3/TRBV12-4 TRBD2 NA CASRLSSGDYNEQFF TGTGCCAGCAGGCTGTCTAGCGGCGACTACAATGAGCAGTTCTTC
TRBJ1-4 TRBV6-5 NA NA CASSSEGGFEKLFF TGTGCCAGCAGTTCCGAAGGCGGTTTTGAAAAACTGTTTTTT
TRBJ1-6 TRBV20-1 TRBD1 few CSARTGLNSPLHF TGCAGTGCTCGGACAGGGCTAAATTCACCCCTCCACTTT
TRBJ2-1 TRBV24-1 TRBD2 few CATSDLRAGDSYNEQFF TGTGCCACCAGTGATTTACGAGCGGGAGATTCCTACAATGAGCAGTTCTTC
TRBJ1-3 TRBV11-2 NA few CASSLGHGTTGNTIYF TGTGCCAGCAGCTTAGGGCACGGGACAACGGGAAACACCATATATTTT
TRBJ1-2 TRBV29-1 NA few CSAEVALPGYTF TGCAGCGCTGAAGTGGCACTTCCTGGCTACACCTTC
TRBJ2-1 TRBV12-3/TRBV12-4 TRBD2 few CASSFAGGRNEQFF TGTGCCAGCAGTTTTGCGGGGGGGCGAAATGAGCAGTTCTTC
TRBJ1-2 TRBV20-1 NA NA CSANTRTYGYTF TGCAGTGCTAATACCCGGACCTATGGCTACACCTTC
TRBJ2-1 TRBV6-1 NA few CASSGEAGSYNEQFF TGTGCCAGCAGTGGCGAGGCGGGGTCCTACAATGAGCAGTTCTTC
TRBJ1-6 TRBV12-3/TRBV12-4 NA many CASSLGSNSPLHF TGTGCCAGCAGTTTAGGCAGTAATTCACCCCTCCACTTT